What follows are 29 T cell receptor beta chains derived from one specimen sequenced in a study of blood T cell repertoires in COVID-19. The method was immunoSEQ multiplex PCR; TCRdb's version includes in-frame clones alone and lacks a portion of them. The table lists 400,000 to 550,000 clones, roughly 85% of them singletons, with nearly 2% in the top ten. The sample comprised PBMCs or T cells enriched from blood (not recorded which). The source of these receptors is a woman aged 18-29 years with acute COVID-19.

CDR3 nucleotide sequence: TGTGCCAGCAGCCAAACAGGGGGGCAGCCCCAGCATTTT. Translated: CASSQTGGQPQHF. This chain uses TRBV7-3 with TRBJ1-5; 8 bases are a match to TRBD1. J gave up 7 bases and V 5 bases, and 4 bases lay outside the gene matches. Germline assignment: CDR1 SGHTA and CDR2 FQGTGA. CDR3 length equals 13 residues.

The gene calls are TRBV20-1 and TRBJ2-7, with D perhaps TRBD2 (7 bases). The germline V gene has CDR1 DFQATT and CDR2 SNEGSKA (reference sequence). CDR3 length equals 15 residues. The germline V and J ends were trimmed by 3 bases and 2 bases, with 17 bases remaining between them. DNA for the CDR3: TGCAGTGCTAGTCCTCCTACGGGGGGCCCCTACGAGCAGTACTTC. Protein product: CSASPPTGGPYEQYF.

The J gene is TRBJ2-1, the V gene TRBV9; 8 nucleotides line up with TRBD2. J lost 4 bases, V lost 4 bases, and 10 bases had no gene match. Germline assignment: CDR1 SGDLS and CDR2 YYNGEE. The CDR3 length is 16 residues. The DNA for the CDR3 is TGTGCCAGCAGCTCATACGATAGCGGGAATTACAATGAGCAGTTCTTC. Protein product: CASSSYDSGNYNEQFF. Full variable domain (missing parts from reference TRBV9 and TRBJ2-1): DSGVTQTPKHLITATGQRVTLRCSPRSGDLSVYWYQQSLDQGLQFLIQYYNGEERAKGNILERFSAQQFPDLHSELNLSSLELGDSALYFCASSSYDSGNYNEQFFGPGTRLTVL.

This clone was recorded only once. V gene TRBV24-1 combines with J gene TRBJ2-1; 13 bases line up with TRBD2. Germline V gene data show CDR1 as KGHDR and CDR2 as SFDVKD. The CDR3 is 19 residues long. V was clipped by 3 bases and J by 3 bases; unmatched bases: 10. For the CDR3, the DNA is TGTGCCACCAGTGATCAAACATTAGGACTAGCGGGAGACTACAATGAGCAGTTCTTC. It specifies CATSDQTLGLAGDYNEQFF.

This chain links TRBV18 with TRBJ1-5; 8 bases are shared with TRBD1. This CDR3 is 17 amino acids long. Germline V gene lookup returns CDR1 KGHSH and CDR2 LQKENI. Trimming removed 6 bases from V and 4 bases from J; junction bases left unmatched: 14. CDR3 loop: CASSPRGQGASNQPQHF. Here the CDR3 DNA reads TGTGCCAGCTCCCCCCGTGGACAGGGAGCCTCAAATCAGCCCCAGCATTTT.

The rearrangement uses TRBV11-2 and TRBJ2-7; TRBD1 matches at 7 bases. J gave up 5 bases and V 5 bases, and 15 bases lay outside the gene matches. CDR1 and CDR2 (germline): SGHAT, FQNNGV. The CDR3 extends over 16 amino acids. The DNA for the CDR3 is TGTGCCAGCAGCCTAAAACAGGGGTCCCCCGCCGACGAGCAGTACTTC. This gives the protein CASSLKQGSPADEQYF.

The chain joins TRBV15 to TRBJ2-2, with 9 bases that match TRBD1. Germline V gives CDR1 LNHNV, CDR2 YYDKDF (reference sequence). The V and J ends lost 0 bases and 3 bases, in that order; junction bases with no gene match: 5. This CDR3 is built from 17 residues. The CDR3 DNA sequence: TGTGCCACCAGCAGAGATCGCGGGACAGGGTACACCGGGGAGCTGTTTTTT. Residues: CATSRDRGTGYTGELFF.

This clone was picked up one time. Other DNA sequences in the same sample also yield this CDR3. The chain joins TRBV2 to TRBJ1-5, with D tentatively TRBD1 (6 bases). Trimming stripped 1 base from V and 3 bases from J, with 7 bases between. The CDR3 length is 14 residues. CDR1 and CDR2 from the germline V gene are SNHLY and FYNNEI. In DNA, the CDR3 is TGTGCCAGCAGTGAAGGACAGGACAATCAGCCCCAGCATTTT. This sequence encodes CASSEGQDNQPQHF.

The rearrangement joins TRBV6-5 to TRBJ2-5; 7 bases are shared with TRBD1. Losses at the gene ends were 2 bases for V and 5 bases for J; bases not matched to a gene: 8. CDR1 and CDR2 from the germline V gene are MNHEY and SVGAGI. The CDR3 is 15 residues long. CDR3 DNA sequence: TGTGCCAGCAGTTACACCTATACAGGGGCTGAGACCCAGTACTTC. Translation gives CASSYTYTGAETQYF.

The chain has TRBV5-1 and TRBJ1-3; 7 bases fit TRBD1. From germline, CDR1 is SGHRS and CDR2 YFSETQ. The CDR3 runs 15 residues. V was pared by 0 bases and J by 4 bases, with 4 bases of the junction left unmatched. CDR3: CASSLEQGVGNTIYF. CDR3 DNA: TGCGCCAGCAGCTTGGAGCAGGGGGTCGGAAACACCATATATTTT.

J is TRBJ2-3 and V is TRBV15; 7 bases fit TRBD1. Looked up from germline, CDR1 is LNHNV and CDR2 is YYDKDF (reference sequence). V trimming: 6 bases; J trimming: 2 bases; junction bases outside the gene matches: 17. CDR3 length: 18 residues. The CDR3 DNA reads as TGTGCCACCAGACCTCTCGGAAGCAACAGGGGTTCCACAGATACGCAGTATTTT. This encodes CATRPLGSNRGSTDTQYF.

The gene calls are TRBV4-1 and TRBJ2-1; D is perhaps TRBD1 (5 bases). The CDR3 is 11 residues long. The ends were cut back, 8 bases at V and 8 bases at J, with 10 bases in the middle. The germline V gene has CDR1 MGHRA and CDR2 YSYEKL. CDR3 in amino acids: CASLGVHEQFF. CDR3 DNA: TGCGCCAGCCTAGGGGTGCATGAGCAGTTCTTC.

The chain links TRBV28 to TRBJ2-7; D possibly corresponds to TRBD2 (6 bases). The length of the CDR3 is 14 residues. Trimming left V 5 bases short and J 0 bases short, with 11 bases between. Germline lookup yields CDR1 MDHEN and CDR2 SYDVKM. In DNA form, the CDR3 reads TGTGCCAGCAGTATTACGGGACTCTCCTACGAGCAGTACTTC. Protein: CASSITGLSYEQYF.

This clone was seen only a few times. The CDR3 nucleotides are TGTGCCAGTAGTATGTCAGGGGGCCGTAACTATGGCTACACCTTC. Protein: CASSMSGGRNYGYTF. V gene TRBV19 combines with J gene TRBJ1-2, with 8 nucleotides matching TRBD1. J lost 1 base, V lost 3 bases, and 4 bases had no gene match. CDR1 LNHDA and CDR2 SQIVND come from the germline V gene (reference sequence). The CDR3 runs 15 residues.

CDR3 protein: CASSTRLADTQYF. Here the CDR3 DNA reads TGTGCCAGCAGTACGCGACTAGCAGATACGCAGTATTTT. This chain links TRBV2 with TRBJ2-3, with TRBD2 as a possible D gene (6 bases). Germline loops: CDR1 SNHLY, CDR2 FYNNEI. V was trimmed by 5 bases and J by 4 bases, leaving 10 bases between them. CDR3 size: 13 residues. Full variable domain (remainder filled in from reference TRBV2 and TRBJ2-3): EPEVTQTPSHQVTQMGQEVILRCVPISNHLYFYWYRQILGQKVEFLVSFYNNEISEKSEIFDDQFSVERPDGSNFTLKIRSTKLEDSAMYFCASSTRLADTQYFGPGTRLTVL.

The V call is TRBV25-1, the J call TRBJ2-1; TRBD2 agrees at 11 bases. After removal of 6 bases from V and 10 bases from J, the junction contained 8 bases not matched to a gene. CDR3 size: 14 residues. Germline V gene sequence: CDR1 MGHDK, CDR2 SYGVNS. The CDR3 spells CASRVAGGVREQFF. In nucleotides, the CDR3 is TGTGCCAGCAGGGTAGCGGGAGGGGTTCGGGAGCAGTTCTTC.

The table lists this clone with a count of one. J is TRBJ2-7 and V is TRBV5-4, with 9 nucleotides matching TRBD1. J lost 5 bases, V lost 1 base, and 7 bases had no gene match. The CDR3 totals 15 residues. Germline CDR1 reads SGHNT; CDR2 reads YYREEE (reference sequence). The CDR3 bases are TGTGCCAGCAGCTTGCCGGGACAGGGATCCGACGAGCAGTACTTC. As protein: CASSLPGQGSDEQYF.

Here the CDR3 reads CASSSFRAGNTIYF. Here the CDR3 DNA reads TGTGCCAGCAGCTCCTTCCGGGCTGGAAACACCATATATTTT. The V and J genes are TRBV7-9 and TRBJ1-3; D remains ambiguous. Trimming cost V 4 bases and J 2 bases, with 9 bases left between them. The CDR3 has 14 amino acids. Germline V lookup: CDR1 SEHNR, CDR2 FQNEAQ (reference sequence).

J is TRBJ2-2 and V is TRBV4-1; D is undetermined. V lost 0 bases and J 6 bases, leaving 8 bases between the germline ends. The CDR3 runs 14 residues. Germline V gene data show CDR1 as MGHRA and CDR2 as YSYEKL. Written as DNA, the CDR3 is TGCGCCAGCAGCCAAGATTACAGTTCCGGGGAGCTGTTTTTT. This encodes CASSQDYSSGELFF.

The rearrangement links TRBV7-9 to TRBJ1-1, with TRBD1 identical over 8 bases. With 1 base clipped from V and 0 bases from J, the junction kept 7 bases outside the gene matches. Per germline, CDR1 SEHNR and CDR2 FQNEAQ (reference sequence). The CDR3 is 17 amino acids. This CDR3 reads CASSLEQGDSVNTEAFF. In DNA form, the CDR3 reads TGTGCCAGCAGCTTAGAACAGGGGGACTCTGTGAACACTGAAGCTTTCTTT.

As DNA, the CDR3 is TGCGCCAGCAGTGCAGGGGGCGTTCAGCCCCAGCATTTT. Amino acids: CASSAGGVQPQHF. The chain uses TRBV10-1 and TRBJ1-5, with 8 positions matching TRBD1. The CDR3 runs to 13 residues. The germline V gene encodes CDR1 WNHNN and CDR2 SYGVQD (reference sequence). The trim removed 4 bases at V and 6 bases at J, leaving 2 bases unmatched.

V usage is TRBV5-1 and J usage is TRBJ2-1; the match to TRBD2 covers 12 bases. The CDR3 totals 18 residues. Germline CDR1 and CDR2: SGHRS and YFSETQ. Unmatched junction bases numbered 12, after V lost 2 bases and J lost 6 bases. The CDR3 sequence is CASSFGLAGSRGFNEQFF. The CDR3 coding sequence is TGCGCCAGCAGCTTCGGACTAGCGGGGTCCCGAGGGTTCAATGAGCAGTTCTTC.

V gene TRBV9 combines with J gene TRBJ1-1, with D hard to call. The CDR3 consists of 18 residues. Trimming took 0 bases from V and 1 from J, leaving 19 bases between them. The germline V gene encodes CDR1 SGDLS and CDR2 YYNGEE. CDR3 in DNA: TGTGCCAGCAGCGTAGGGCTGGGAGGCGCCCCGGGGAACACTGAAGCTTTCTTT. Translating it yields CASSVGLGGAPGNTEAFF.

This clone turned up a few times. The chain carries TRBV6-2 or TRBV6-3 and TRBJ2-2; 9 positions match TRBD2. In germline, CDR1 is MNHEY, CDR2 SVGEGT. After removal of 5 bases from V and 7 bases from J, the junction contained 8 bases not matched to a gene. The CDR3 is made up of 15 amino acids. The CDR3 reads CASSITSGWNGELFF. CDR3 in DNA: TGTGCCAGCAGTATCACTAGCGGGTGGAACGGGGAGCTGTTTTTT.

The chain carries TRBV9 and TRBJ1-2; 7 positions match TRBD1. The CDR3 consists of 13 residues. The germline V gene has CDR1 SGDLS and CDR2 YYNGEE. Trimming cost V 1 base and J 8 bases; bases outside gene matches: 5. The CDR3 sequence: CASSVLQGNGYTF. The CDR3 coding sequence is TGTGCCAGCAGCGTATTACAGGGGAACGGCTACACCTTC.

This clone was counted once. This sequence joins TRBV6-1 and TRBJ1-5; TRBD1 matches 7 bases. Germline V gene data show CDR1 as MNHNS and CDR2 as SASEGT. V trimming: 3 bases; J trimming: 2 bases; junction bases outside the gene matches: 4. There are 15 residues in the CDR3. This CDR3 is CASSDGQARNQPQHF. The DNA of the CDR3 is TGTGCCAGCAGTGACGGACAGGCACGCAATCAGCCCCAGCATTTT.

CDR3 residues: CASSPQAGRFANEKLFF. The DNA of the CDR3 is TGTGCCAGCAGTCCTCAGGCTGGCCGGTTCGCTAATGAAAAACTGTTTTTT. The V gene is TRBV21-1, the J gene TRBJ1-4; the D call of TRBD1 is as the table states it, not checked on the DNA. TRBV21-1 constitutes a pseudogene. The CDR3 runs to 17 residues.

This clone was observed a few times. CDR3 sequence: CASSLGLHPEKLFF. The CDR3 bases are TGCGCCAGCAGCCTCGGTTTGCACCCTGAAAAACTGTTTTTT. The J gene is TRBJ1-4, the V gene TRBV5-1, with D hard to call. Germline values: CDR1 SGHRS, CDR2 YFSETQ. V was pared by 4 bases and J by 7 bases, with 14 bases between. The CDR3 is 14 amino acids. Variable domain in full (rest from reference TRBV5-1 and TRBJ1-4): KAGVTQTPRYLIKTRGQQVTLSCSPISGHRSVSWYQQTPGQGLQFLFEYFSETQRNKGNFPGRFSGRQFSNSRSEMNVSTLELGDSALYLCASSLGLHPEKLFFGSGTQLSVL.

This chain links TRBV9 with TRBJ1-2, with TRBD1 as a possible D gene (5 bases). Per the germline V gene, CDR1 is SGDLS and CDR2 is YYNGEE. CDR3 length: 14 amino acids. Trimming left V 0 bases short and J 8 bases short, with 14 bases between. CDR3 nucleotide sequence: TGTGCCAGCAGCGTAGAGCCAGGGAAGGGCGGCTACACCTTC. It is translated as CASSVEPGKGGYTF. Looking up the rest from reference TRBV9 and TRBJ1-2 gives the full variable domain: DSGVTQTPKHLITATGQRVTLRCSPRSGDLSVYWYQQSLDQGLQFLIQYYNGEERAKGNILERFSAQQFPDLHSELNLSSLELGDSALYFCASSVEPGKGGYTFGSGTRLTVV.